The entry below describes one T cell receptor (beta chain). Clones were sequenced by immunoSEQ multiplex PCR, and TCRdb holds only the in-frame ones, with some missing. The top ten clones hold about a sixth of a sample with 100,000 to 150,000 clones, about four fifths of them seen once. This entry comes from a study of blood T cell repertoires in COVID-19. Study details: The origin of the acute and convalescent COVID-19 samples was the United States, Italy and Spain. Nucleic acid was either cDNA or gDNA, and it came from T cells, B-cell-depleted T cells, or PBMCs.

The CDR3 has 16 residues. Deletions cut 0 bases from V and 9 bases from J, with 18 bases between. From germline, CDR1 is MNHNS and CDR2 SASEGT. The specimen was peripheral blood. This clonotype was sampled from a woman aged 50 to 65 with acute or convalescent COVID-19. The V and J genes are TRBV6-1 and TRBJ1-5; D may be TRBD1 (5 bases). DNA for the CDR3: TGTGCCAGCAGTGAAGCTATCAAGGGGATGGGGGGGCCCCAGCATTTT. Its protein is CASSEAIKGMGGPQHF.